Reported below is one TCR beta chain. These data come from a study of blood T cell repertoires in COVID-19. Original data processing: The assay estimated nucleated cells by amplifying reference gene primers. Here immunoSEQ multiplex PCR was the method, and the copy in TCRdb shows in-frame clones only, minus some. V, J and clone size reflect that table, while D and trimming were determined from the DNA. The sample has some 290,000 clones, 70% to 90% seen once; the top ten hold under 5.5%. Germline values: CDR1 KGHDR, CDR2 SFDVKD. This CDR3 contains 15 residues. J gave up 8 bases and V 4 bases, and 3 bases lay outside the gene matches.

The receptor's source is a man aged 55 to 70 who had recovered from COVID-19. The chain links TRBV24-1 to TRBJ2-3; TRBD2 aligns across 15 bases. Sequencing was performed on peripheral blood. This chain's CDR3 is CATSDPGLAGGTQYF. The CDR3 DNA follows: TGTGCCACCAGTGACCCGGGACTAGCGGGAGGTACGCAGTATTTT.